This section outlines one T cell receptor beta chain sequence together with its context. This specimen belongs to a study of identifying expanded T cells in peripheral blood. The repertoire was sequenced with immunoSEQ multiplex PCR; TCRdb's copy has only in-frame clones and lacks some. In the table there are 75,000 to 95,000 clones, over 75% of which are singletons. Germline CDR1 SGHRS, CDR2 YFSETQ. There are 15 residues in the CDR3. V gave up 3 bases and J gave up 3 bases; unmatched junction bases: 5. The V call is TRBV5-1, the J call TRBJ2-7, with TRBD2 matching 11 bases. The sample was blood. The origin of this receptor is a person aged 18-70 years in good health. This chain's CDR3 is CASSWIAGGGYEQYF. CDR3 DNA: TGCGCCAGCAGCTGGATAGCGGGGGGGGGCTACGAGCAGTACTTC.